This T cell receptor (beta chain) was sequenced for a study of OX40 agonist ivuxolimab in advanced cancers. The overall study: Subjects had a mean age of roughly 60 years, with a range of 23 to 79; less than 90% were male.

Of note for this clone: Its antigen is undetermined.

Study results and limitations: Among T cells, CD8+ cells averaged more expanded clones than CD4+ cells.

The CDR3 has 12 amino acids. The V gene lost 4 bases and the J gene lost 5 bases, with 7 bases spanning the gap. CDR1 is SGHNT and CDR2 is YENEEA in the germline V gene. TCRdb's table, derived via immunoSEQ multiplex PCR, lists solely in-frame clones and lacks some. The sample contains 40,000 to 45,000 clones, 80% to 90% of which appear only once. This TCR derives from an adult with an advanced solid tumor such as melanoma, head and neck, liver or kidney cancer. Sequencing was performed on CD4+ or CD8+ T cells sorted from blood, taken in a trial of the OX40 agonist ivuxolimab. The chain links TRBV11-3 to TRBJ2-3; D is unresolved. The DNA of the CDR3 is TGTGCCAGCAGCTCCCTCCTAGATACGCAGTATTTT. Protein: CASSSLLDTQYF.